This entry features one T cell receptor beta chain sequence. The data stem from a study of blood T cell repertoires in COVID-19. At the level of the study: Acute and convalescent COVID-19 samples came from the United States, Italy and Spain.

Assay: immunoSEQ multiplex PCR; the TCRdb copy retains only in-frame clones and omits some. The sample contains over 80,000 clones, 75% to 85% of which appear only once. The sample taken for sequencing was peripheral blood. The sequence came from a woman in her seventies with acute or convalescent COVID-19.

CDR3 DNA: TGCGCCAGCTCTGTCCTAGCGGGAGAGAACGAGCAGTACTTC. Amino acids: CASSVLAGENEQYF. This rearrangement joins TRBV5-1 to TRBJ2-7; 10 bases align to TRBD2. Germline CDR1 reads SGHRS; CDR2 reads YFSETQ. This CDR3 contains 14 residues. After removal of 7 bases from V and 5 bases from J, the junction contained 9 bases not matched to a gene.